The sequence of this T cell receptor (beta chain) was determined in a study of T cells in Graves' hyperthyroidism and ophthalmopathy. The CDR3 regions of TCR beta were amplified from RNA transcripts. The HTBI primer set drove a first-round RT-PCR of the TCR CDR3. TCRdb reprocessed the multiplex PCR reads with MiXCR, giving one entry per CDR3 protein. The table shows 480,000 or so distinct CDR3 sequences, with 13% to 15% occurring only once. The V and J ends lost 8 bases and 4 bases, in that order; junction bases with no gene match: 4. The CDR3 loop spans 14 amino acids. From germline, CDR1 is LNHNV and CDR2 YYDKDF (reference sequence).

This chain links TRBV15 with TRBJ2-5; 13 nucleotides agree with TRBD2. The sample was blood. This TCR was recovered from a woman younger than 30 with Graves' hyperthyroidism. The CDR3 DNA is TGTGCCACCGGACTAGCGGGAGAGAGAGAGACCCAGTACTTC. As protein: CATGLAGERETQYF.